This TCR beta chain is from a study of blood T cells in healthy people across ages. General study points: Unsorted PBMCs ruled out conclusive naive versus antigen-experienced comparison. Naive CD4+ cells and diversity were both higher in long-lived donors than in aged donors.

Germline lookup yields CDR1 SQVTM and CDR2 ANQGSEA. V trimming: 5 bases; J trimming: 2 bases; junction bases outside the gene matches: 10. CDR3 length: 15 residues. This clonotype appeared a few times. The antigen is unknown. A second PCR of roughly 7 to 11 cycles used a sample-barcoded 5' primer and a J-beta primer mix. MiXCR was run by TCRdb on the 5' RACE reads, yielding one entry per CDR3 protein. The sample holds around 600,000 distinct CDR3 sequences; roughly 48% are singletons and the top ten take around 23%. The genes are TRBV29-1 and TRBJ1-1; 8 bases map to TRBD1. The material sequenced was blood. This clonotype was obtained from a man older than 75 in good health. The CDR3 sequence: CSVNRGQGQNTEAFF. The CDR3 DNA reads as TGCAGCGTTAACCGCGGACAGGGTCAAAACACTGAAGCTTTCTTT.